The T cell receptor beta chain described here comes from a study of early T cells in non-severe SARS-CoV-2 infection. Looking at the study overall: Sequencing used unsorted whole-blood bulk RNA, so chains lack pairing.

As part of library construction, unique molecular identifiers were attached to individual cDNA molecules. TCRdb itself ran the 5' RACE reads through MiXCR, one entry per CDR3 protein. The table lists 60,000 or so distinct CDR3 sequences, 8.5% to 10% of them singletons. A few counts support this clonotype. As yet, its antigen is unknown. Study-wide results and caveats: Using VDJdb, the matching emphasized anti-spike CD8 responses while missing private and CD4 specificities.

V was pared by 5 bases and J by 2 bases, with 15 bases between. The CDR3 length is 15 residues. The V gene's germline CDR1 is SEHNR and CDR2 FQNEAQ (reference sequence). This receptor was identified in an adult who was a healthcare worker with PCR-confirmed SARS-CoV-2 infection or an uninfected control (not recorded which). The chain recombines TRBV7-9 with TRBJ2-5, with D hard to call. The starting material was whole blood, obtained at baseline. CDR3 sequence (DNA): TGTGCCAGCAGCCCCCCGGAGTGGCTGCAAGAGACCCAGTACTTC. This encodes CASSPPEWLQETQYF.